This T cell receptor beta chain came from a study of response to subunit inactivated influenza vaccine. Study-level points and caveats: The authors suggested that few new T cells are recruited per seasonal influenza vaccination.

The V gene's germline CDR1 is SGHRS and CDR2 YFSETQ. The CDR3 runs 15 residues. Trimming cost V 2 bases and J 2 bases, with 14 bases left between them. This clonotype was seen a few times. Its cognate antigen is unknown. TCRdb itself ran the RT-PCR reads through MiXCR, one entry per CDR3 protein. The sample consists of 700,000 to 800,000 distinct CDR3 sequences, less than 20% of them appearing once. V and J are TRBV5-1 and TRBJ2-7, with D perhaps matching TRBD2 (5 bases). The source material was PBMCs from blood, sampled roughly 5 days after vaccination. The clonotype originates from a man in his fifties or sixties who received an inactivated influenza vaccine. This chain's CDR3 is CASSFGGTTAYEQYF. CDR3 coding DNA: TGCGCCAGCAGCTTCGGAGGTACGACGGCCTACGAGCAGTACTTC.